Reported below is one T cell receptor beta chain. TCRdb's table, derived via immunoSEQ multiplex PCR, lists solely in-frame clones and lacks some. The table shows roughly 100,000 clones, with 74% occurring only once. The sample comes from a study of CD8 T cell repertoires and HIV-1 epitope variants. Whole-study context: Separate wells received one of Twenty-five Gag or Nef variant peptides. Epitopes were three Gag families plus Nef HW9 and YT9. An uncultured baseline aliquot held 1M T cells.

Germline lookup yields CDR1 GTSNPN and CDR2 SVGIG (reference sequence). This CDR3 contains 13 residues. Trimming at V came to 3 bases and at J to 5 bases, leaving 5 bases not matched to a gene. The V call is TRBV30, the J call TRBJ2-5; TRBD1 aligns across 8 bases. The sequence derives from a male donor with HIV. Sequencing input: uncultured baseline CD8+ T cells from peripheral blood mononuclear cells (PBMCs). CDR3 in amino acids: CAWRGGQGETQYF. The CDR3, as DNA: TGTGCCTGGAGGGGCGGACAGGGCGAGACCCAGTACTTC.